The source of this T cell receptor beta chain is a study of early T cells in non-severe SARS-CoV-2 infection. Turning to the study itself: The chains were unpaired, and the sequenced material was bulk RNA from unsorted whole blood.

TCRdb re-called the 5' RACE reads through MiXCR, storing one row per CDR3 protein. The data show 55,000 to 70,000 distinct CDR3 sequences, with roughly a tenth seen just once and 6.4% held by the top ten. This clonotype was recorded a few times. Per germline, CDR1 LGHNA and CDR2 YSLEER. V trimming: 2 bases; J trimming: 0 bases; junction bases outside the gene matches: 0. CDR3 length equals 15 residues. Material: whole blood. The chain combines TRBV4-3 with TRBJ2-2, with 7 bases aligning to TRBD2. The receptor's source is an adult who was a healthcare worker with PCR-confirmed SARS-CoV-2 infection or an uninfected control (not recorded which). CDR3 nucleotide sequence: TGCGCCAGCAGCCAAACTAGCGCGAACACCGGGGAGCTGTTTTTT. Translated: CASSQTSANTGELFF.